The next 8 T cell receptor beta chains were all read from a single sample in a study of blood T cell repertoires in COVID-19. Sequencing was performed with immunoSEQ multiplex PCR; in TCRdb, only in-frame clones are kept and a portion is missing. The sample holds about 400,000 clones, nearly 90% seen once. Material for sequencing was PBMCs or T cells enriched from blood (not recorded which). The receptors shown here come from a young woman with acute COVID-19.

The chain combines TRBV7-9 with TRBJ2-3, with TRBD1 matching over 10 bases. The CDR3 loop spans 14 amino acids. CDR1 is SEHNR, CDR2 FQNEAQ, per germline (reference sequence). Trimming took 4 bases from V and 6 from J; bases not matched to a gene: 4. In DNA form, the CDR3 reads TGTGCCAGCAGCTCGACAGGGGGCGGGGATACGCAGTATTTT. Protein: CASSSTGGGDTQYF. Combining the CDR3 with reference TRBV7-9 and TRBJ2-3 gives the whole variable domain DTGVSQNPRHKITKRGQNVTFRCDPISEHNRLYWYRQTLGQGPEFLTYFQNEAQLEKSRLLSDRFSAERPKGSFSTLEIQRTEQGDSAMYLCASSSTGGGDTQYFGPGTRLTVL.

In this sample, this clone turned up once. The rearrangement links TRBV29-1 to TRBJ1-2; TRBD1 matches 11 bases. The CDR3 covers 15 residues. Trimming removed 1 base from V and 6 bases from J; junction bases left unmatched: 7. Germline lookup yields CDR1 SQVTM and CDR2 ANQGSEA. The CDR3 nucleotides read TGCAGCGTTGAAGTTTGGGACAGGGGGAGGGATGGCTACACCTTC. Protein sequence: CSVEVWDRGRDGYTF.

This clone has just a few counts. V and J are TRBV7-8 and TRBJ1-3; D unclear. This CDR3 contains 12 residues. The germline V gene encodes CDR1 SGHVS and CDR2 FQNEAQ. Trimming pared 3 bases from V and 2 bases from J, leaving 2 bases between. The CDR3 reads CASSFTGNTIYF. The CDR3 bases are TGTGCCAGCAGCTTTACTGGAAACACCATATATTTT.

This rearrangement joins TRBV19 to TRBJ2-2, with 7 bases aligning to TRBD1. The ends lost 6 bases at V and 4 bases at J; junction bases unmatched: 5. CDR1 and CDR2 from the germline V gene are LNHDA and SQIVND (reference sequence). CDR3 length: 14 residues. This CDR3 is CASRGQIITGELFF. The CDR3 coding sequence is TGTGCCAGTAGGGGACAGATAATCACCGGGGAGCTGTTTTTT. The complete variable domain, with remaining parts taken from reference TRBV19 and TRBJ2-2, reads DGGITQSPKYLFRKEGQNVTLSCEQNLNHDAMYWYRQDPGQGLRLIYYSQIVNDFQKGDIAEGYSVSREKKESFPLTVTSAQKNPTAFYLCASRGQIITGELFFGEGSRLTVL.

J is TRBJ1-2 and V is TRBV6-2 or TRBV6-3, with D possibly matching TRBD1 (6 bases). The CDR3 runs 13 residues. The ends were cut back, 5 bases at V and 6 bases at J, with 13 bases in the middle. Germline V lookup: CDR1 MNHEY, CDR2 SVGEGT. This CDR3 reads CASSLTGSDGYTF. Written as DNA, the CDR3 is TGTGCCAGCAGTCTTACAGGGTCGGATGGCTACACCTTC.

The V gene is TRBV2, the J gene TRBJ1-1; possible D gene TRBD1, 5 bases. CDR1 SNHLY and CDR2 FYNNEI come from the germline V gene. Deletions cut 8 bases from V and 9 bases from J, with 13 bases between. The CDR3 loop spans 11 amino acids. CDR3 loop: CASGQGLKAFF. CDR3 DNA: TGTGCCAGCGGGCAGGGCTTGAAAGCTTTCTTT. Filled out from reference TRBV2 and TRBJ1-1, the complete variable domain reads EPEVTQTPSHQVTQMGQEVILRCVPISNHLYFYWYRQILGQKVEFLVSFYNNEISEKSEIFDDQFSVERPDGSNFTLKIRSTKLEDSAMYFCASGQGLKAFFGQGTRLTVV.

In this sample, this clone turned up a few times. The chain combines TRBV10-3 with TRBJ1-1; D gene uncertain. CDR1 and CDR2 from the germline V gene are ENHRY and SYGVKD. Trimming left V 4 bases short and J 0 bases short, with 9 bases between. The CDR3 totals 14 residues. Written as DNA, the CDR3 is TGTGCCATCAGTGGGGAGGGCATGAACACTGAAGCTTTCTTT. Its translation: CAISGEGMNTEAFF.

The chain has TRBV10-2 and TRBJ1-1, with D hard to call. Germline V gene sequence: CDR1 WSHSY, CDR2 SAAADI. The CDR3 spans 11 residues. The V end lost 6 bases, the J end lost 4 bases, and 6 bases lay between the germline ends. CDR3: CASSAGTEAFF. The CDR3 nucleotides read TGCGCCAGCAGCGCAGGCACTGAAGCTTTCTTT.